This T cell receptor (beta chain) emerged from a study of blood T cell repertoires in COVID-19. Study context: PBMCs, B-cell-depleted T cells, or T cells provided the cDNA or gDNA that made up the material.

Some clones are missing from TCRdb's copy, which holds only in-frame ones; the method was immunoSEQ multiplex PCR. The sample includes approximately 200,000 clones, 85% to 90% of them seen just once. V shed 2 bases and J shed 0 bases, with 18 bases lying between them. This CDR3 spans 18 amino acids. Looked up from germline, CDR1 is SGHRS and CDR2 is YFSETQ. The TCR sequence derives from a man between 50 and 59 years old with acute or convalescent COVID-19. Specimen: peripheral blood. V is TRBV5-1 and J is TRBJ1-5, with D perhaps matching TRBD1 (5 bases). This CDR3 is CASSFGARGGNSNQPQHF. CDR3 coding DNA: TGCGCCAGCAGCTTCGGGGCGCGCGGGGGGAATAGCAATCAGCCCCAGCATTTT.